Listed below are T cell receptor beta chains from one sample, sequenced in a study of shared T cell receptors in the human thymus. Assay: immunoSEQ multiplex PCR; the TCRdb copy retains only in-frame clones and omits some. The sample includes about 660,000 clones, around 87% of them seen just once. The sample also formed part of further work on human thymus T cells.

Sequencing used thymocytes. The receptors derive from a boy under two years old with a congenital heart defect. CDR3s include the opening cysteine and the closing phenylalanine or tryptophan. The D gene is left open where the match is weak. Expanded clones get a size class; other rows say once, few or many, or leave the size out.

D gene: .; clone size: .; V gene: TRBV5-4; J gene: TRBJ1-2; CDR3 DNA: TGTGCCAGCAGCTTTGACCGGGATGGCTACACCTTC; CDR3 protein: CASSFDRDGYTF
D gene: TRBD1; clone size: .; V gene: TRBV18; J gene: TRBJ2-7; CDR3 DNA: TGTGCCAGCTCACCACGTCCGGGACAGGGTCCCTCCGAGCAGTACTTC; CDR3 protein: CASSPRPGQGPSEQYF
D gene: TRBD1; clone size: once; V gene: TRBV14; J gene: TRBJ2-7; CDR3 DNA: TGTGCCAGCAGCCGAACGGGACAGATACCCTACGAGCAGTACTTC; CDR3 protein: CASSRTGQIPYEQYF
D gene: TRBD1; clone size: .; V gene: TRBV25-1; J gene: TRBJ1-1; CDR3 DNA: TGTGCCAGCAGTGAATATGGACAGGGAAACACTGAAGCTTTCTTT; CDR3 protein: CASSEYGQGNTEAFF
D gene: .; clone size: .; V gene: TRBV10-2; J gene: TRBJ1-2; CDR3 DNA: TGCGCCAGCAGTACATACGGGACACCTTATGGCTACACCTTC; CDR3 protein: CASSTYGTPYGYTF
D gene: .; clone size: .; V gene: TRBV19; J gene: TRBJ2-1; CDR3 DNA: TGTGCCAGTAGTATAGACGCGGCCGGGAATGAGCAGTTCTTC; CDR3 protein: CASSIDAAGNEQFF
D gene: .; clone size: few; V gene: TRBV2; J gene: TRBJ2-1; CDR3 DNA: TGTGCCAGCAGACCAGACTCCGCTCGGGAGCAGTTCTTC; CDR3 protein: CASRPDSAREQFF
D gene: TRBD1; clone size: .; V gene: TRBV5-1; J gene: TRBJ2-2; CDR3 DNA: TGCGCCAGCAGGTACAGGGGCGCGAACACCGGGGAGCTGTTTTTT; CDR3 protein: CASRYRGANTGELFF
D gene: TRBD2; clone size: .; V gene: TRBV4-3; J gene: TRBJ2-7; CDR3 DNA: TGCGCCAGCAGCCCGCGGACTAGCGGGAGGGCGTACGAGCAGTACTTC; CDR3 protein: CASSPRTSGRAYEQYF
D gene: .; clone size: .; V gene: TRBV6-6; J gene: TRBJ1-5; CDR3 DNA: TGTGCCAGCAGGCAACAGGGTAGGGCCCAGCATTTT; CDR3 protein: CASRQQGRAQHF
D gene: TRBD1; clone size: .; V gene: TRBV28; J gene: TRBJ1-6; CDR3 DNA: TGTGCCAGCAGTTTGTTCGCCGGGACAGGGGTTAACTCACCCCTCCACTTT; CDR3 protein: CASSLFAGTGVNSPLHF
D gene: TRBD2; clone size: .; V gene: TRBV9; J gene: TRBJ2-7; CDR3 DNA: TGTGCCAGCAGCGGCGAACCCGGGGGTAGCGGGAGGTACGAGCAGTACTTC; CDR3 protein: CASSGEPGGSGRYEQYF
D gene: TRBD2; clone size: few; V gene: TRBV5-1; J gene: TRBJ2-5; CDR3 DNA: TGCGCCAGCAGCTTAGCGGGAACCATAGGAACCCAGTACTTC; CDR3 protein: CASSLAGTIGTQYF
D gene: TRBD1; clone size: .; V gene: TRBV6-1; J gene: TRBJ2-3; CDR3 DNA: TGTGCCAGCAGTGCGGGGACAGGGCGGATCACAGATACGCAGTATTTT; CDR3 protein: CASSAGTGRITDTQYF
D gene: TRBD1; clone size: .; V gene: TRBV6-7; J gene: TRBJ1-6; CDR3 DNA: TGTGCCAGCAGACCCGGGGACAGGGGGCTGTACAGGGATTCACCCCTCCACTTT; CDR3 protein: CASRPGDRGLYRDSPLHF
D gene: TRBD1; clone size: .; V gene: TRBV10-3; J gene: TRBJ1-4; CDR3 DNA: TGTGCCATCAGTGAGTCGTGGGACAGGGACACTGCAACTAATGAAAAACTGTTTTTT; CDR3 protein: CAISESWDRDTATNEKLFF
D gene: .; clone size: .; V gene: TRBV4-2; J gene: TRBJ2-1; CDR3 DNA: TGTGCCAGCAGCCAAGATGGTAGCGCCCTCCTCAATGAGCAGTTCTTC; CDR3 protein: CASSQDGSALLNEQFF
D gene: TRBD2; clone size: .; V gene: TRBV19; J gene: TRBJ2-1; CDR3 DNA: TGTGCCAGTAGTAGCCGCGGGACTAGCGGGGCGTTATACAATGAGCAGTTCTTC; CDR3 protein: CASSSRGTSGALYNEQFF
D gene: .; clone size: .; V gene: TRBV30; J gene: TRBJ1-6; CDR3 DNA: TGTGCCTGCGTCCGCTCCTATAATTCACCCCTCCACTTT; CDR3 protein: CACVRSYNSPLHF
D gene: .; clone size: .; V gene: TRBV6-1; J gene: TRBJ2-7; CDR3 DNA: TGTGCCAGCAGCGAATCCAGAGGCGAAAAAACCAGCCGTGGCCAACTAGGGAGTGAAGACGAGCAGTACTTC; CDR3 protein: CASSESRGEKTSRGQLGSEDEQYF
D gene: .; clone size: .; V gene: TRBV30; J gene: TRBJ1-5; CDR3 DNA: TGTGCCTGGAGTCCCCGCGGAGGTATAAGCAATCAGCCCCAGCATTTT; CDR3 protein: CAWSPRGGISNQPQHF
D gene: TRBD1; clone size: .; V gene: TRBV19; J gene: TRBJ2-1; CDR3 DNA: TGTGCCAGTAGTATCCCTGGACAGGGCTCCTACAATGAGCAGTTCTTC; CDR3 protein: CASSIPGQGSYNEQFF
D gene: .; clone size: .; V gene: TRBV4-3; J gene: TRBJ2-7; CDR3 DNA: TGCGCCAGCAGCCAAGCCCCCAACTACGAGCAGTACTTC; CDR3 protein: CASSQAPNYEQYF
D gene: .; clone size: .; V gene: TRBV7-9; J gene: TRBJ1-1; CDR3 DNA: TGTGCCAGCACTCCACAGGGCAGGGACAACACTGAAGCTTTCTTT; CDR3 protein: CASTPQGRDNTEAFF
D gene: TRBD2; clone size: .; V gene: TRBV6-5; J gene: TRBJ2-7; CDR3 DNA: TGTGCCAGCAGTTCACTAGCGGTCCGCTACGAGCAGTACTTC; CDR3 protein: CASSSLAVRYEQYF
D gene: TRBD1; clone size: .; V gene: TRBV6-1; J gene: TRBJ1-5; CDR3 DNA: TGTGCCAGCAGTGAAGAGGAGGGGGCAAAGTGTCGCCCTGATCAGCCCCAGCATTTT; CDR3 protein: CASSEEEGAKCRPDQPQHF
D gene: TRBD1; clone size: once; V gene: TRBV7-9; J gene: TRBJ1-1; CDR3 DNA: TGTGCCAGCAGCCCCCGGACAGGGGTGATAGACACTGAAGCTTTCTTT; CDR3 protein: CASSPRTGVIDTEAFF
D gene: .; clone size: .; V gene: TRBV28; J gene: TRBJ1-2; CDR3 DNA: TGTGCCAGCAGTCCTAATATCCGGGCGCTGGGGGACACCGAAGAAGTGTCCCCTGTCTATGGCTACACCTTC; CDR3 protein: CASSPNIRALGDTEEVSPVYGYTF
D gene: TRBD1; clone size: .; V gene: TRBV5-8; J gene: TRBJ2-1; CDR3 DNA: TGTGCCAGCAGCCAGATACAGGGGGAGATGTACAATGAGCAGTTCTTC; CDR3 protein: CASSQIQGEMYNEQFF
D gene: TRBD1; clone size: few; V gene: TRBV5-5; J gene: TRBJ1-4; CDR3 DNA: TGTGCCAGCAGTATCTGGGACGACAGGGTAGGGGAAAAACTGTTTTTT; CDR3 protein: CASSIWDDRVGEKLFF
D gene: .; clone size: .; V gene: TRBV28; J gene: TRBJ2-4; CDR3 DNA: TGTGCCAGCAGTTGGGGCCTACAGGGTGGGGTGGACATTCAGTACTTC; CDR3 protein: CASSWGLQGGVDIQYF
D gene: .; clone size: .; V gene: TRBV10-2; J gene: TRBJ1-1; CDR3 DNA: TGCGCCAGCAGTGAGTCGAGGAGTCGCCCGAACACTGAAGCTTTCTTT; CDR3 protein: CASSESRSRPNTEAFF
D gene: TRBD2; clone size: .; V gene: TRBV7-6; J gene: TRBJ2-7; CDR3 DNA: TGTGCCAGCAGTAAGCGGGATGCTTACGAGCAGTACTTC; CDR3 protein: CASSKRDAYEQYF
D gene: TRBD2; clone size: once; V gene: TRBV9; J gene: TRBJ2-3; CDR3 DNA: TGTGCCAGCAGCGTAATGGGACTAGCGGGACTTTCCGATACGCAGTATTTT; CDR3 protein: CASSVMGLAGLSDTQYF
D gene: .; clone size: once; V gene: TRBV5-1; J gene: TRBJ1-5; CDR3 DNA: TGCGCCAGCAGCTTGGAGGGTAGGGGGTTCCATAGCAATCAGCCCCAGCATTTT; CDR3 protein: CASSLEGRGFHSNQPQHF
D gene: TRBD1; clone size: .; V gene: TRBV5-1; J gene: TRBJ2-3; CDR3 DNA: TGCGCCAGCAGCCCTCGGACAGGAGACGATGCAGATACGCAGTATTTT; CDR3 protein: CASSPRTGDDADTQYF
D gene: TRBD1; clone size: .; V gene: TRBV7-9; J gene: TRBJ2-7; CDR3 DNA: TGTGCCAGCAGCGTCCGGGACAGGGGATCCTACGAGCAGTACTTC; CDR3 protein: CASSVRDRGSYEQYF
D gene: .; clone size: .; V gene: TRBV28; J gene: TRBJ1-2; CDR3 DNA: TGTGCCAGCACCCCTGGGCCAGAACCCTATGGCTACACCTTC; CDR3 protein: CASTPGPEPYGYTF
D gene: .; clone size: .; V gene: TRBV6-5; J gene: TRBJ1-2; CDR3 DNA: TGTGCCAGCAGTTACCTTGGGGGGTTAGCTAACTATGGCTACACCTTC; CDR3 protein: CASSYLGGLANYGYTF
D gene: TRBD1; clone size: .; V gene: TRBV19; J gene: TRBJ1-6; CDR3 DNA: TGTGCCAGTAGTACGACCTCGGACAGGTTTCTTGATAATTCACCCCTCCACTTT; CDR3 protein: CASSTTSDRFLDNSPLHF
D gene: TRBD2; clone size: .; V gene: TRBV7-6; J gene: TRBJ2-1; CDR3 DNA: TGTGCCAGCAGCTTAGGGACAGGTGGACTAGCGACTTACAATGAGCAGTTCTTC; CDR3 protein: CASSLGTGGLATYNEQFF
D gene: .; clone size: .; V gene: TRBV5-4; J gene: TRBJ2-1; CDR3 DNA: TGTGCCAGCAGCTTGGCACGCGCCTCCTACAATGAGCAGTTCTTC; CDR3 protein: CASSLARASYNEQFF
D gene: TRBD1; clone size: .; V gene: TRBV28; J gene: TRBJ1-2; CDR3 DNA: TGTGCCAGCAGATCCGGGACAGACGCTTATGGCTACACCTTC; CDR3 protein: CASRSGTDAYGYTF
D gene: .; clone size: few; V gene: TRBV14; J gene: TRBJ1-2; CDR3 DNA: TGTGCCAGCAAACCTCAGGGCCCCTATGGCTACACCTTC; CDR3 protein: CASKPQGPYGYTF
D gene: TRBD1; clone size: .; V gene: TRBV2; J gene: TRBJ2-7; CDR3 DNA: TGTGCCAGCAGTGCGTGGAGGGACAGGGTCTCCTACGAGCAGTACTTC; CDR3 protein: CASSAWRDRVSYEQYF
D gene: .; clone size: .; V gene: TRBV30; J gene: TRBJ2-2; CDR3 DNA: TGTGCCTGGATAGGGGACAAGGGACTATCTACGAACACCGGGGAGCTGTTTTTT; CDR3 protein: CAWIGDKGLSTNTGELFF
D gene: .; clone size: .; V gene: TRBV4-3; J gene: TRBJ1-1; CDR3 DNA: TGCGCCAGCAGCCAAGATAGTCAGGCTGTGGGACAAACAACGGCTGAAGCTTTCTTT; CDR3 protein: CASSQDSQAVGQTTAEAFF
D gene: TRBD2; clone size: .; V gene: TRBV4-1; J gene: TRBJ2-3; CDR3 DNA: TGCGCCAGCAGCCAAGAAGCACTAGCGGGAGGGCCTTCGGAAGATACGCAGTATTTT; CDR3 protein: CASSQEALAGGPSEDTQYF
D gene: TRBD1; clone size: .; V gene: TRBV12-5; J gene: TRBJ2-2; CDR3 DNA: TGTGCTAGCTGCCTCACCACAGGGGGCGTAAACACCGGGGAGCTGTTTTTT; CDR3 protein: CASCLTTGGVNTGELFF